This TCR beta chain was sequenced in a study of cytomegalovirus exposure and HLA in healthy donors. Study findings and constraints: The likely origin of a cluster of highly shared sequence variants was a sequencing artifact.

With 60 Vbeta and 13 Jbeta primers, the PCR was carried out. TCRdb's table, derived via immunoSEQ multiplex PCR, lists solely in-frame clones and lacks some. The data contain approximately 170,000 clones, around 85% of them seen just once; the ten biggest clones take up 1%. A note on this clone: The target antigen is unknown.

Material: PBMCs. The sequence derives from a boy aged 2 to 9 in good health and CMV-seronegative.

CDR3 sequence reads: CASSFGAEGNKQYF. In nucleotides, the CDR3 is TGTGCCAGCAGTTTTGGGGCGGAGGGGAATAAGCAGTACTTC. The chain carries TRBV28 and TRBJ2-7; the D gene is possibly TRBD2 (6 bases). Germline V gene sequence: CDR1 MDHEN, CDR2 SYDVKM. This CDR3 is 14 amino acids long. V was clipped by 3 bases and J by 8 bases, with 17 bases between them.